This TCR beta chain was observed in a study of blood T cell repertoires in COVID-19. Study overall: Samples came from the United States, Italy and Spain, spanning acute and convalescent COVID-19. Nucleic acid was either cDNA or gDNA, and it came from T cells, B-cell-depleted T cells, or PBMCs.

This CDR3 has 14 residues. V lost 0 bases and J lost 4, with 7 bases in between. Germline V gene lookup returns CDR1 SGHRS and CDR2 YFSETQ. How the authors handled the data: Reference gene primer amplification yielded estimated nucleated cell counts. TCRdb's copy holds only in-frame clones and misses some; the assay was immunoSEQ multiplex PCR. D and trimming were read from the DNA, whereas the V and J calls and clone size are those reported in that table. The sample records approximately 270,000 clones, 86% being singletons. The clonotype comes from a man aged 35 to 55 with active or convalescent COVID-19. The chain recombines TRBV5-1 with TRBJ1-4, with TRBD1 as a possible D gene (5 bases). Material: peripheral blood. The CDR3 is CASSLAGNNEKLFF. As DNA, the CDR3 is TGCGCCAGCAGCTTGGCAGGGAATAATGAAAAACTGTTTTTT.